These T cell receptor beta chains were read from a single sample in a study of T cells in Graves' hyperthyroidism and ophthalmopathy. TCRdb reanalysed the multiplex PCR reads using MiXCR and keeps one entry per CDR3 protein. Of over 400,000 distinct CDR3 sequences listed, about 15% are singletons. Sequences were obtained from blood. The receptors shown here come from a young man with Graves' ophthalmopathy. CDR3s include the opening cysteine and the closing phenylalanine or tryptophan. The D gene is left open where the match is weak. Not all rows give a size; the values are once, few, many and, for expanded clones, a class.

d_call: .; clone_size: few; v_call: TRBV19; j_call: TRBJ1-5; cdr3_nt: TGTGCCAGTAGTATAGGGATCTATAGCAATCAGCCCCAGCATTTT; cdr3_aa: CASSIGIYSNQPQHF
d_call: .; clone_size: few; v_call: TRBV6-1; j_call: TRBJ2-7; cdr3_nt: TGTGCCAGCAGCCCTGGGGGCACTTCGAGCTCCTACGAGCAGTACTTC; cdr3_aa: CASSPGGTSSSYEQYF
d_call: .; clone_size: few; v_call: TRBV27; j_call: TRBJ1-1; cdr3_nt: TGTGCCAGCAGTCCCCACGGGGTGAACACTGAAGCTTTCTTT; cdr3_aa: CASSPHGVNTEAFF
d_call: .; clone_size: many; v_call: TRBV10-3; j_call: TRBJ1-1; cdr3_nt: TGTGCCATCAGTGAGCCGCGAGGGGGGACGAACACTGAAGCTTTCTTT; cdr3_aa: CAISEPRGGTNTEAFF
d_call: .; clone_size: few; v_call: TRBV29-1; j_call: TRBJ2-7; cdr3_nt: TGCAGCGTTTTCCCAGTATCCTACGAGCAGTACTTC; cdr3_aa: CSVFPVSYEQYF
d_call: .; clone_size: many; v_call: TRBV5-1; j_call: TRBJ2-7; cdr3_nt: TGCGCCAGCAGCTTAGGACGTATGATGGACGAGCAGTACTTC; cdr3_aa: CASSLGRMMDEQYF
d_call: TRBD2; clone_size: many; v_call: TRBV5-6; j_call: TRBJ2-1; cdr3_nt: TGTGCCAGCAGTCCAATGACTAGCGGGGGATACAATGAGCAGTTCTTC; cdr3_aa: CASSPMTSGGYNEQFF
d_call: .; clone_size: many; v_call: TRBV7-2; j_call: TRBJ1-4; cdr3_nt: TGTGCCAGCACCCCAAGGATGCCTAATGAAAAACTGTTTTTT; cdr3_aa: CASTPRMPNEKLFF
d_call: .; clone_size: few; v_call: TRBV9; j_call: TRBJ2-5; cdr3_nt: TGTGCCAGCAGCGTGGGGGTAGAGACCCAGTACTTC; cdr3_aa: CASSVGVETQYF
d_call: TRBD2; clone_size: few; v_call: TRBV4-2; j_call: TRBJ2-2; cdr3_nt: TGTGCCAGCAGCCTAACTAGCGGGGGGGATTTTACCGGGGAGCTGTTTTTT; cdr3_aa: CASSLTSGGDFTGELFF
d_call: TRBD1; clone_size: many; v_call: TRBV29-1; j_call: TRBJ1-1; cdr3_nt: TGCAGCGTTGAAGTTGGGACAGAGGGTGCTGAAGCTTTCTTT; cdr3_aa: CSVEVGTEGAEAFF
d_call: .; clone_size: many; v_call: TRBV18; j_call: TRBJ2-7; cdr3_nt: TGTGCCAGCTCACCACAGACTGTCCTTCGGAACGAGCAGTACTTC; cdr3_aa: CASSPQTVLRNEQYF
d_call: TRBD1; clone_size: many; v_call: TRBV11-2; j_call: TRBJ2-7; cdr3_nt: TGTGCCAGCAGGGGACAGCCGCCGTACGAGCAGTACTTC; cdr3_aa: CASRGQPPYEQYF
d_call: .; clone_size: many; v_call: TRBV7-6; j_call: TRBJ2-1; cdr3_nt: TGTGCCAGCAGCTCCACGTGGGGGCCCAATGAGCAGTTCTTC; cdr3_aa: CASSSTWGPNEQFF
d_call: .; clone_size: many; v_call: TRBV2; j_call: TRBJ2-7; cdr3_nt: TGTGCCAGCATTGAGAGAACAGAGAAGGTCTACGAGCAGTACTTC; cdr3_aa: CASIERTEKVYEQYF
d_call: .; clone_size: .; v_call: TRBV19; j_call: TRBJ2-7; cdr3_nt: TGTGCCAGTAGTATGGGGCAGCGCTCCTACGAGCAGTACTTC; cdr3_aa: CASSMGQRSYEQYF
d_call: TRBD2; clone_size: .; v_call: TRBV5-1; j_call: TRBJ2-1; cdr3_nt: TGCGCCAGCAGCAGAGCGGGATGGGAATATGAGCAGTTCTTC; cdr3_aa: CASSRAGWEYEQFF
d_call: TRBD1; clone_size: many; v_call: TRBV20-1; j_call: TRBJ1-2; cdr3_nt: TGCAGTGCTAGAGGCCAGGGGGGTGGCTACACCTTC; cdr3_aa: CSARGQGGGYTF
d_call: .; clone_size: many; v_call: TRBV2; j_call: TRBJ2-7; cdr3_nt: TGTGCCAGCAGTGAACCAGAGAGGCAGGGGCTTTCCTACGAGCAGTACTTC; cdr3_aa: CASSEPERQGLSYEQYF
d_call: .; clone_size: .; v_call: TRBV6-1; j_call: TRBJ1-3; cdr3_nt: TGTGCCAGCAGGGAGGTGCTACGAAACACCATATATTTT; cdr3_aa: CASREVLRNTIYF
d_call: .; clone_size: many; v_call: TRBV2; j_call: TRBJ2-3; cdr3_nt: TGTGCCAGCAGTGAAGCCCTGGGTACGCAGTATTTT; cdr3_aa: CASSEALGTQYF
d_call: TRBD1; clone_size: many; v_call: TRBV12-3/TRBV12-4; j_call: TRBJ1-5; cdr3_nt: TGTGCCAGCAGCCCTACAGGGGGCCTTCAGCCCCAGCATTTT; cdr3_aa: CASSPTGGLQPQHF
d_call: TRBD1; clone_size: many; v_call: TRBV6-1; j_call: TRBJ1-1; cdr3_nt: TGTGCCAGCACCCCGGGGCAGGGGGGCACTGAAGCTTTCTTT; cdr3_aa: CASTPGQGGTEAFF
d_call: TRBD2; clone_size: many; v_call: TRBV5-1; j_call: TRBJ2-1; cdr3_nt: TGCGCCAGCAGCCCGGGACTAGCGGGAGGACTATACAATGAGCAGTTCTTC; cdr3_aa: CASSPGLAGGLYNEQFF
d_call: .; clone_size: few; v_call: TRBV19; j_call: TRBJ2-4; cdr3_nt: TGTGCCAGTAGTATCGGAGGGTTTGGCAAAAACATTCAGTACTTC; cdr3_aa: CASSIGGFGKNIQYF
d_call: .; clone_size: many; v_call: TRBV7-2; j_call: TRBJ1-2; cdr3_nt: TGTGCCAGCAGCTTAGCGACCTATGGCTACACCTTC; cdr3_aa: CASSLATYGYTF
d_call: TRBD1; clone_size: many; v_call: TRBV4-1; j_call: TRBJ2-7; cdr3_nt: TGCGCCAGCAGCCAAATACCACAGGGGAGCGAGCAGTACTTC; cdr3_aa: CASSQIPQGSEQYF
d_call: .; clone_size: many; v_call: TRBV7-2; j_call: TRBJ2-3; cdr3_nt: TGTGCCAGCAGCTTAGCGGCGGATCGAACAGATACGCAGTATTTT; cdr3_aa: CASSLAADRTDTQYF
d_call: TRBD1; clone_size: .; v_call: TRBV19; j_call: TRBJ1-4; cdr3_nt: TGTGCCAGTAGCAGGGGGGGGGTAGAAGAAAAACTGTTTTTT; cdr3_aa: CASSRGGVEEKLFF
d_call: .; clone_size: many; v_call: TRBV18; j_call: TRBJ1-5; cdr3_nt: TGTGCCAGCTCACCGTCGCCGCACGATCAGCCCCAGCATTTT; cdr3_aa: CASSPSPHDQPQHF
d_call: .; clone_size: .; v_call: TRBV6-5; j_call: TRBJ1-3; cdr3_nt: TGTGCCAGCAGTTACCCTAGACAGCGCTCTGGAAACACCATATATTTT; cdr3_aa: CASSYPRQRSGNTIYF
d_call: TRBD2; clone_size: .; v_call: TRBV27; j_call: TRBJ2-7; cdr3_nt: TGTGCCAGCAGCCTAAGATCGCGGGCTAGCGGGAGCTTGTACGAGCAGTACTTC; cdr3_aa: CASSLRSRASGSLYEQYF
d_call: .; clone_size: many; v_call: TRBV12-3/TRBV12-4; j_call: TRBJ2-7; cdr3_nt: TGTGCCAGCAGTCCGTGGGGGTGGTGGGCGGACGAGCAGTACTTC; cdr3_aa: CASSPWGWWADEQYF
d_call: .; clone_size: .; v_call: TRBV7-3; j_call: TRBJ2-2; cdr3_nt: TGTGCCAGCAGCCCCGACCGGGCACCCGGGGAGCTGTTTTTT; cdr3_aa: CASSPDRAPGELFF
d_call: TRBD1; clone_size: .; v_call: TRBV20-1; j_call: TRBJ1-2; cdr3_nt: TGCAGTGGGCTGCCTTGGACAGGGAGCTATGGCTACACCTTC; cdr3_aa: CSGLPWTGSYGYTF
d_call: TRBD2; clone_size: many; v_call: TRBV9; j_call: TRBJ2-1; cdr3_nt: TGTGCCAGCAGACCTTCTAGCGGGGGGTACAATGAGCAGTTCTTC; cdr3_aa: CASRPSSGGYNEQFF
d_call: .; clone_size: .; v_call: TRBV10-2; j_call: TRBJ1-3; cdr3_nt: TGCGCCAGCAGTGAGGTAGTTGGAAACACCATATATTTT; cdr3_aa: CASSEVVGNTIYF
d_call: .; clone_size: many; v_call: TRBV20-1; j_call: TRBJ2-3; cdr3_nt: TGCAGTGCCATCAACGACACAGATACGCAGTATTTT; cdr3_aa: CSAINDTDTQYF
d_call: TRBD1; clone_size: few; v_call: TRBV5-1; j_call: TRBJ2-5; cdr3_nt: TGCGCCAGCAGCTGGGGGGACAGGAGAGGGGAGACCCAGTACTTC; cdr3_aa: CASSWGDRRGETQYF
d_call: .; clone_size: .; v_call: TRBV5-1; j_call: TRBJ1-3; cdr3_nt: TGCGCCAGCAGCGACACAACTTCTGGAAACACCATATATTTT; cdr3_aa: CASSDTTSGNTIYF
d_call: .; clone_size: many; v_call: TRBV30; j_call: TRBJ2-2; cdr3_nt: TGTGCCTGGGGTCTGACCGGGGAGCTGTTTTTT; cdr3_aa: CAWGLTGELFF
d_call: .; clone_size: few; v_call: TRBV5-6; j_call: TRBJ2-1; cdr3_nt: TGTGCCAGCAGCTTGGTGCACCTTCCCCCGGATGAGCAGTTCTTC; cdr3_aa: CASSLVHLPPDEQFF
d_call: .; clone_size: .; v_call: TRBV19; j_call: TRBJ2-1; cdr3_nt: TGTGCCAGTAGTCAGGCCCGGGACGGGAACAATGAGCAGTTCTTC; cdr3_aa: CASSQARDGNNEQFF
d_call: TRBD1; clone_size: many; v_call: TRBV3-1; j_call: TRBJ2-5; cdr3_nt: TGTGCCAGCAGCCCTCCGGGACAGGGGGGAACGGAGACCCAGTACTTC; cdr3_aa: CASSPPGQGGTETQYF
d_call: TRBD2; clone_size: many; v_call: TRBV18; j_call: TRBJ2-1; cdr3_nt: TGTGCCAGCTCACCACCGGGACTAGCGGGCTACAATGAGCAGTTCTTC; cdr3_aa: CASSPPGLAGYNEQFF
d_call: .; clone_size: many; v_call: TRBV20-1; j_call: TRBJ1-2; cdr3_nt: TGCAGTGCTAGAGACCGGAAACAGCCCTATCTAAACTATGGCTACACCTTC; cdr3_aa: CSARDRKQPYLNYGYTF
d_call: .; clone_size: few; v_call: TRBV7-2; j_call: TRBJ2-4; cdr3_nt: TGTGCCAGCAGCCGTTCCGGGGCGAACATTCAGTACTTC; cdr3_aa: CASSRSGANIQYF
d_call: .; clone_size: many; v_call: TRBV4-1; j_call: TRBJ2-7; cdr3_nt: TGCGCCAGCAGCCAAGAACAGGCGAGCTCCTACGAGCAGTACTTC; cdr3_aa: CASSQEQASSYEQYF
d_call: .; clone_size: many; v_call: TRBV12-5; j_call: TRBJ2-3; cdr3_nt: TGTGCTAGTGGTTGGGGCCGCACAGATACGCAGTATTTT; cdr3_aa: CASGWGRTDTQYF
d_call: TRBD2; clone_size: .; v_call: TRBV7-8; j_call: TRBJ2-2; cdr3_nt: TGTGCCAGCAGCTTAACTGCCGGGAGGGGAATAAACACCGGGGAGCTGTTTTTT; cdr3_aa: CASSLTAGRGINTGELFF
d_call: .; clone_size: few; v_call: TRBV14; j_call: TRBJ1-1; cdr3_nt: TGTGCCAGCAGCCAAGACTTCCGGGGGACTGAAGCTTTCTTT; cdr3_aa: CASSQDFRGTEAFF
d_call: TRBD1; clone_size: .; v_call: TRBV2; j_call: TRBJ2-7; cdr3_nt: TGTGCCAGCAAGTCAGGGACAGGACTGTACGAGCAGTACTTC; cdr3_aa: CASKSGTGLYEQYF
d_call: TRBD1; clone_size: .; v_call: TRBV5-1; j_call: TRBJ2-5; cdr3_nt: TGCGCCAGCAGCTTGGGCGGACAGGGTCCCGGGGAGACCCAGTACTTC; cdr3_aa: CASSLGGQGPGETQYF
d_call: TRBD2; clone_size: many; v_call: TRBV19; j_call: TRBJ2-1; cdr3_nt: TGTGCCAGTAGTATAGCTAGGACTAGCGGGAGTCTCAATGAGCAGTTCTTC; cdr3_aa: CASSIARTSGSLNEQFF
d_call: TRBD2; clone_size: many; v_call: TRBV27; j_call: TRBJ2-7; cdr3_nt: TGTGCCAGCAGTCTTATCAGCGGGGCTGGGGACTACGAGCAGTACTTC; cdr3_aa: CASSLISGAGDYEQYF